One and the same sample provided the 31 T cell receptor beta chains below, sequenced in a study of T-cell reconstitution after alpha-beta-depleted transplantation in children (dated by TCRdb to 2016 to 2017). The sample's treatment or condition, from its label and the paper: allogeneic hematopoietic cell transplantation with graft depleted of TCRalphabeta T cells and CD19 B cells. Preparation of the library involved PCR. Sequenced using an Illumina HiSeq 2500. To normalize quantification of the TCRbeta repertoire, the TCR libraries were built with molecular barcoding that relied on unique molecular identifiers. TCRdb trimmed the raw reads at Q25, called clones with MiXCR and kept productive beta chains. Merged by CDR3 protein, the rows form single entries marked with the most common genes and DNA. The sample table records over 200,000 distinct CDR3 sequences; roughly a tenth of these occur just once. The ten top clones hold over 25% of the sample.

Sequenced material: PBMCs, taken before TCRalphabeta/CD19-depleted stem cell transplant. These receptors all come from a child less than two years old with acute myeloid leukemia, due to receive a stem cell transplant.

This sequence joins TRBV27 and TRBJ2-1; D is undetermined. The CDR3 contains 13 residues. The germline CDR1 and CDR2 sequences are MNHEY and SMNVEV (reference sequence). V gave up 7 bases and J gave up 7 bases, with 14 bases separating them. DNA for the CDR3: TGTGCCAGCACCCCCCGGTCTGGGAATGAGCAGTTCTTC. Its translation: CASTPRSGNEQFF.

This clonotype showed up many times. V usage is TRBV29-1 and J usage is TRBJ2-1, with 10 bases aligning to TRBD2. The CDR3 runs 16 residues. V gave up 1 base and J gave up 4 bases; unmatched junction bases: 7. The germline V gene encodes CDR1 SQVTM and CDR2 ANQGSEA. The CDR3 DNA follows: TGCAGCGTTGAAGGGACTAGCGGAGAACAGTACAATGAGCAGTTCTTC. Translation: CSVEGTSGEQYNEQFF.

This clonotype was counted many times. This rearrangement joins TRBV6-1 to TRBJ1-1, with TRBD1 identical over 8 bases. The CDR3 totals 15 residues. CDR1 and CDR2 (germline): MNHNS, SASEGT. V lost 6 bases and J lost 1; bases outside the gene matches: 7. The CDR3 DNA reads TGTGCCAGCAGGAGAGGACAGGGCACGAACACTGAAGCTTTCTTT. Encoded protein: CASRRGQGTNTEAFF.

A few counts support this clonotype. The chain joins TRBV19 to TRBJ2-1, with 12 positions matching TRBD2. Germline CDR1 LNHDA, CDR2 SQIVND (reference sequence). Trimming at V came to 10 bases and at J to 8 bases, leaving 12 bases not matched to a gene. This CDR3 contains 15 residues. The CDR3 protein is CATSMTSGSWDEQFF. The CDR3 DNA reads as TGTGCCACCTCTATGACTAGCGGGAGTTGGGATGAGCAGTTCTTC.

There are a few counts of this clonotype. The chain uses TRBV27 and TRBJ1-1; D not certain. Trimming stripped 6 bases from V and 1 base from J, with 12 bases between. Per the germline V gene, CDR1 is MNHEY and CDR2 is SMNVEV (reference sequence). The CDR3 contains 14 residues. Here the CDR3 reads CASSRTRRNTEAFF. CDR3 DNA sequence: TGTGCCAGCAGCCGAACTCGTCGGAACACTGAAGCTTTCTTT.

This clonotype was seen at least ten times. The CDR3 region has the DNA TGTGCCAGCAGTCTCTCTGGGCAGAATAATTCACCCCTCCACTTT. Its translation: CASSLSGQNNSPLHF. The chain combines TRBV28 with TRBJ1-6; D is uncertain. Germline assignment: CDR1 MDHEN and CDR2 SYDVKM. V was trimmed by 5 bases and J by 5 bases, leaving 13 bases between them. The CDR3 is 15 residues long.

This clonotype showed up many times. The chain recombines TRBV4-3 with TRBJ1-2; no clear D. The V end lost 0 bases, the J end lost 5 bases, and 13 bases lay between the germline ends. Germline CDR1 LGHNA, CDR2 YSLEER. CDR3 length: 15 amino acids. CDR3 residues: CASSQDLGVFYGYTF. Written as DNA, the CDR3 is TGCGCCAGCAGCCAAGATCTAGGAGTGTTTTATGGCTACACCTTC.

The chain is built from TRBV15 and TRBJ1-5; D gene ambiguous. Trimming shortened V by 0 bases and J by 3 bases, and 9 bases separated the two germline ends. CDR3 length equals 15 residues. CDR1 and CDR2 (germline): LNHNV, YYDKDF (reference sequence). CDR3: CATSRDRGYNQPQHF. The CDR3 nucleotides read TGTGCCACCAGCAGAGATCGGGGATACAATCAGCCCCAGCATTTT.

At least ten counts were recorded for this clonotype. This chain links TRBV7-2 with TRBJ2-3; TRBD2 matches 8 bases. V lost 3 bases, J lost 4 bases, and 3 bases stayed unmatched. The germline V gene encodes CDR1 SGHTA and CDR2 FQGNSA. The CDR3 runs 14 residues. The CDR3 DNA follows: TGTGCCAGCAGCTTCAGCGGGAGCCCAGATACGCAGTATTTT. This encodes CASSFSGSPDTQYF.

This clonotype occurred many times. The chain has TRBV5-4 and TRBJ2-3, with D unclear. The CDR3 spans 13 residues. Germline assignment: CDR1 SGHNT and CDR2 YYREEE (reference sequence). V lost 1 base, J lost 5 bases, and 8 bases lay in between. Here the CDR3 reads CASSLSEVDTQYF. CDR3 in DNA: TGTGCCAGCAGCTTGAGCGAAGTAGATACGCAGTATTTT. Variable domain in full (rest from reference TRBV5-4 and TRBJ2-3): ETGVTQSPTHLIKTRGQQVTLRCSSQSGHNTVSWYQQALGQGPQFIFQYYREEENGRGNFPPRFSGLQFPNYSSELNVNALELDDSALYLCASSLSEVDTQYFGPGTRLTVL.

The DNA for the CDR3 is TGTGCCAGCAGGCCTCCGGCAGGGAAATACACCGGGGAGCTGTTTTTT. Its translation: CASRPPAGKYTGELFF. The rearrangement uses TRBV7-2 and TRBJ2-2; D may be TRBD1 (5 bases). The CDR3 spans 16 residues. Germline loops: CDR1 SGHTA, CDR2 FQGNSA. Trimming shortened V by 6 bases and J by 3 bases, and 17 bases separated the two germline ends.

The table lists this clonotype with many counts. The rearrangement uses TRBV4-3 and TRBJ2-3; 8 bases line up with TRBD1. V shed 1 base and J 1 base; nucleotides not matched to a gene: 10. The CDR3 consists of 18 residues. CDR1 and CDR2 (germline): LGHNA, YSLEER. CDR3 residues: CASSQARDRRHCTDTQYF. In DNA, the CDR3 is TGCGCCAGCAGCCAAGCCCGGGACAGGAGGCACTGCACAGATACGCAGTATTTT.

The sample holds a few counts of this clonotype. CDR3 in amino acids: CASSQAPMGTGELFF. In DNA form, the CDR3 reads TGCGCCAGCAGCCAAGCGCCCATGGGGACCGGGGAGCTGTTTTTT. The chain uses TRBV5-1 and TRBJ2-2; D not resolved. In germline, CDR1 is SGHRS, CDR2 YFSETQ. The V gene lost 4 bases and the J gene lost 5 bases, with 15 bases spanning the gap. The CDR3 length is 15 residues.

This clonotype was observed a few times. J is TRBJ2-7 and V is TRBV20-1; D unclear. The CDR3 extends over 12 amino acids. The ends were cut back, 6 bases at V and 1 base at J, with 10 bases in the middle. CDR1 is DFQATT, CDR2 SNEGSKA, per germline (reference sequence). CDR3 sequence (DNA): TGCAGTGCCGAGGCGAGGTCCTACGAGCAGTACTTC. Its translation is CSAEARSYEQYF.

This clonotype was recorded many times. J is TRBJ1-6 and V is TRBV4-3, with D perhaps TRBD1 (5 bases). V dropped 0 bases and J dropped 13 bases, with 16 bases sitting between them. CDR1 is LGHNA, CDR2 YSLEER, per germline. The CDR3 is 15 residues long. CDR3 amino acids: CASSQDRGSLIPLHF. The CDR3 DNA is TGCGCCAGCAGCCAAGATCGGGGCAGCTTGATCCCCCTCCACTTT.

This clonotype was picked up many times. The rearrangement uses TRBV5-1 and TRBJ2-4; D perhaps matches TRBD1 (6 bases). This CDR3 contains 15 residues. Trimming took 5 bases from V and 6 from J, leaving 18 bases between them. CDR1 is SGHRS and CDR2 is YFSETQ in the germline V gene. CDR3 DNA sequence: TGCGCCAGCAGGCCCATTGAGGGGGACCCAAACATTCAGTACTTC. Translating it yields CASRPIEGDPNIQYF.

This chain connects TRBV7-9 to TRBJ1-4, with D hard to call. Trimming pared 5 bases from V and 5 bases from J, leaving 15 bases between. The V gene's germline CDR1 is SEHNR and CDR2 FQNEAQ (reference sequence). This CDR3 has 15 residues. Here the CDR3 DNA reads TGTGCCAGCAGCCAACAGAGGTTCTTCAATGAAAAACTGTTTTTT. Protein sequence: CASSQQRFFNEKLFF.

Concerning this clonotype: A much larger clone differs from this one at a single base, so this may be a read error. This sequence joins TRBV14 and TRBJ2-7, with D unclear. The germline V gene encodes CDR1 SGHDN and CDR2 FVKESK. The CDR3 is 13 residues long. CDR3 bases: TGTACCAGCAGCCAAGGTAACTTCTACGAGCAGTACTTC. Translation: CTSSQGNFYEQYF.

Worth noting for this clonotype: A single base separates this from a much larger clone, so it may be a read error. Because the CDR3 is missing its conserved closing phenylalanine or tryptophan, this is likely a read error. V gene TRBV7-3 combines with J gene TRBJ2-3; no reliable D call. Germline loops: CDR1 SGHTA, CDR2 FQGTGA. Trimming shortened V by 2 bases and J by 4 bases, and 7 bases separated the two germline ends. CDR3 length: 13 amino acids. CDR3 sequence reads: CASSLQSADTQYY. The DNA for the CDR3 is TGTGCCAGCAGCTTACAGAGCGCAGATACGCAGTATTAT.

This clonotype was seen at least ten times. The gene calls are TRBV12-3 or TRBV12-4 and TRBJ2-5, with 7 bases identical to TRBD1. With V trimmed by 3 bases and J by 2 bases, 6 bases remained unmatched. The CDR3 has 15 residues. The CDR3 coding sequence is TGTGCCAGCAGTTTGGTTGGGACAGTACAAGAGACCCAGTACTTC. Translated: CASSLVGTVQETQYF.

The chain links TRBV29-1 to TRBJ2-7; D ambiguous. Trimming cost V 4 bases and J 0 bases, with 4 bases left between them. The CDR3 runs to 11 residues. Germline values: CDR1 SQVTM, CDR2 ANQGSEA. The CDR3 DNA reads as TGCAGCGTTGTTCACTCCTACGAGCAGTACTTC. Its translation is CSVVHSYEQYF.

This clonotype has at least ten counts. The rearrangement uses TRBV5-5 and TRBJ2-2; D is tentatively TRBD1 or TRBD2 (5 bases each). The V and J ends lost 4 bases and 6 bases respectively, with 10 bases between them. The CDR3 runs to 13 residues. The V gene's germline CDR1 is SGHKS and CDR2 YYEKEE (reference sequence). CDR3 sequence (DNA): TGTGCCAGCAGCCGGTGGGGGTCCGGGGAGCTGTTTTTT. The encoded protein is CASSRWGSGELFF.

The sample holds many counts of this clonotype. In nucleotides, the CDR3 is TGCAGTGCGCCGGGGACAGGGGAGTACGAGCAGTACTTC. Amino acid sequence: CSAPGTGEYEQYF. The chain couples TRBV20-1 to TRBJ2-7; 10 positions agree with TRBD1. From germline, CDR1 is DFQATT and CDR2 SNEGSKA (reference sequence). The CDR3 has 13 amino acids. V dropped 6 bases and J dropped 4; count of bases not matched to a gene: 6.

There are many counts of this clonotype. The gene calls are TRBV2 and TRBJ2-5; D gene unclear. The CDR3 is 14 residues long. CDR1 is SNHLY and CDR2 is FYNNEI in the germline V gene. V was clipped by 3 bases and J by 2 bases, with 10 bases between them. The chain's CDR3 is CASSESSGQETQYF. CDR3 coding DNA: TGTGCCAGCAGTGAGTCGTCTGGTCAAGAGACCCAGTACTTC.

This clonotype was observed at least ten times. The gene calls are TRBV28 and TRBJ1-1; D possibly corresponds to TRBD1 (5 bases). Germline values: CDR1 MDHEN, CDR2 SYDVKM. V lost 6 bases and J lost 3, with 23 bases in between. The CDR3 spans 17 residues. This chain's CDR3 is CASRDTRVGYWDTEAFF. The CDR3 region has the DNA TGTGCCAGCAGGGACACGAGGGTTGGGTATTGGGACACTGAAGCTTTCTTT.

In this sample, this clonotype turned up many times. This chain connects TRBV5-1 to TRBJ2-3, with a tentative D call TRBD2 (5 bases). Germline V gene sequence: CDR1 SGHRS, CDR2 YFSETQ. The CDR3 loop spans 13 amino acids. With 5 bases removed from V and 1 base from J, the gap between germline ends came to 8 bases. The CDR3 loop reads CASRLARTDTQYF. CDR3 nucleotides: TGCGCCAGCAGGCTAGCTCGCACAGATACGCAGTATTTT.

This chain links TRBV6-2 or TRBV6-3 with TRBJ1-2, with D perhaps matching TRBD1 (5 bases). CDR3 length: 15 residues. Germline assignment: CDR1 MNHEY and CDR2 SVGEGT. V was trimmed by 4 bases and J by 5 bases, leaving 17 bases between them. DNA for the CDR3: TGTGCCAGCAGTTTGGGACTGCTTGTGGGTTATGGCTACACCTTC. Its translation is CASSLGLLVGYGYTF.

At least ten counts were recorded for this clonotype. The rearrangement links TRBV20-1 to TRBJ1-1; D remains ambiguous. Trimming removed 6 bases from V and 4 bases from J, with 15 bases in between. Germline assignment: CDR1 DFQATT and CDR2 SNEGSKA (reference sequence). This CDR3 region has 13 residues. The chain's CDR3 is CSAQARPLTEAFF. Here the CDR3 DNA reads TGCAGTGCCCAGGCAAGGCCCCTCACTGAAGCTTTCTTT.

This clonotype was seen ten or more times. The J gene is TRBJ2-3, the V gene TRBV20-1; D unclear. Germline-derived CDR1 and CDR2 are DFQATT and SNEGSKA (reference sequence). This CDR3 is 14 amino acids long. Between the trimmed V and J ends, which lost 6 bases and 1 base, there was a span of 14 bases. The chain's CDR3 is CSAPASFGTDTQYF. CDR3 bases: TGCAGTGCCCCGGCTAGTTTTGGCACAGATACGCAGTATTTT.

This clonotype was recorded at least ten times. The V gene is TRBV29-1, the J gene TRBJ1-5; 7 positions match TRBD1. Per the germline V gene, CDR1 is SQVTM and CDR2 is ANQGSEA. The CDR3 contains 13 residues. Losses at the gene ends were 6 bases for V and 2 bases for J; bases not matched to a gene: 4. The CDR3 DNA sequence: TGCAGCGTAGGGGACAGCCGCAATCAGCCCCAGCATTTT. Its translation is CSVGDSRNQPQHF.

This clonotype occurred many times. This rearrangement joins TRBV20-1 to TRBJ1-2, with 10 bases that match TRBD1. The CDR3 is made up of 14 amino acids. Germline loops: CDR1 DFQATT, CDR2 SNEGSKA (reference sequence). Losses at the gene ends were 6 bases for V and 5 bases for J; bases not matched to a gene: 9. CDR3 residues: CSAHPGTGDYGYTF. The CDR3 nucleotides are TGCAGTGCACACCCCGGGACAGGGGATTATGGCTACACCTTC.